A single TCR beta chain is shown here with its context. No antigen is known for it. The data stem from a study of cytomegalovirus exposure and HLA in healthy donors. For the study at large: About 82 million unique TCRs from HLA-typed donors were held in an early release of data.

Both 60 Vbeta primers and 13 Jbeta primers went into the PCR. The repertoire was sequenced with immunoSEQ multiplex PCR; TCRdb's copy has only in-frame clones and lacks some. This table has 150,000 or so clones, roughly 77% appearing once. General study findings and limits: In a later analysis, TCR beta V- and J-gene trimming was associated with a missense DCLRE1C variant. For presence/absence analyses, sequencing depth was assumed to be roughly uniform across donors. Earlier findings revealed that most TCR beta V segments proved productive either about 87% or about 30% of the time.

This CDR3 spans 14 amino acids. Germline CDR1 SNHLY, CDR2 FYNNEI. V lost 1 base, J lost 3 bases, and 10 bases lay in between. Specimen: PBMCs. The V call is TRBV2, the J call TRBJ2-7; possible D gene TRBD2, 6 bases. The clonotype originates from a man between 18 and 29 years old in good health and CMV-seropositive. CDR3 in amino acids: CASSEEERVYEQYF. CDR3 nucleotide sequence: TGTGCCAGCAGTGAAGAGGAGCGGGTCTACGAGCAGTACTTC.